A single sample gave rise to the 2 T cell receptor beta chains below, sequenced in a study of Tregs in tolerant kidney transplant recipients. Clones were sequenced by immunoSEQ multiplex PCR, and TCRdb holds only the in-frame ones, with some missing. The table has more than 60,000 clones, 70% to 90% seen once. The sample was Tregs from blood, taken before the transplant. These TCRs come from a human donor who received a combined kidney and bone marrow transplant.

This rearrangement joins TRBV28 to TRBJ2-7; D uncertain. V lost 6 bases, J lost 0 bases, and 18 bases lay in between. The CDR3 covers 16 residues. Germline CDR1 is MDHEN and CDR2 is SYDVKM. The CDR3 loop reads CASSSKMGLRSYEQYF. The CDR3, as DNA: TGTGCCAGCAGCTCAAAAATGGGGTTGCGCTCCTACGAGCAGTACTTC.

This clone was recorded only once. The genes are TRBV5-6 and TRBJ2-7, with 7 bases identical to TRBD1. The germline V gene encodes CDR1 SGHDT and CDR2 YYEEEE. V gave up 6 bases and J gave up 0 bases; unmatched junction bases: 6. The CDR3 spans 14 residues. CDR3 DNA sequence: TGTGCCAGCACTCGCAGGGGGTTCTCCTACGAGCAGTACTTC. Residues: CASTRRGFSYEQYF.